These T cell receptor beta chains were read from a single sample in a study of tumor-infiltrating lymphocytes in oesophageal squamous cell carcinoma. TCRdb reanalysed the PCR reads using MiXCR and keeps one entry per CDR3 protein. The sample has almost 20,000 distinct CDR3 sequences, around 40% seen once. The material sequenced was esophageal tumor tissue. These receptors came from a male donor with esophageal squamous cell carcinoma. Each CDR3 is given with its conserved first and last residue. Each record gives: V gene, clone size, D gene, CDR3 protein. A D gene is named only where the DNA matches it firmly. Clone size is given for some rows only: seen once, a few or many times, or a class if the clone is expanded.

V gene: TRBV11-3; clone size: many; D gene: TRBD1; CDR3 protein: CASSFSGTGNEQFF
V gene: TRBV4-1; clone size: .; D gene: .; CDR3 protein: CASSQYEGGRYEQYF
V gene: TRBV12-3/TRBV12-4; clone size: few; D gene: TRBD2; CDR3 protein: CASNLAGPGAETQYF
V gene: TRBV7-8; clone size: once; D gene: .; CDR3 protein: CASSIGTHNTQYF
V gene: TRBV7-6; clone size: .; D gene: .; CDR3 protein: CASSLGHNNEQFF
V gene: TRBV7-8; clone size: medium-sized; D gene: .; CDR3 protein: CASNRLDSRDEQFF
V gene: TRBV6-1; clone size: few; D gene: TRBD2; CDR3 protein: CASSDASGGRDQETQYF
V gene: TRBV7-6; clone size: .; D gene: TRBD2; CDR3 protein: CASSPLPSGVVNEQYF
V gene: TRBV12-3/TRBV12-4; clone size: many; D gene: .; CDR3 protein: CASSLGLRAPAFF
V gene: TRBV7-3; clone size: many; D gene: .; CDR3 protein: CASSLPKIFWCINRLWLHLRF
V gene: TRBV28; clone size: many; D gene: .; CDR3 protein: CASSLPPWEQYF
V gene: TRBV28; clone size: many; D gene: TRBD2; CDR3 protein: CASSFPRALSSGGYNEQFF
V gene: TRBV6-8; clone size: .; D gene: TRBD2; CDR3 protein: CASSYTSGGVNEQFF
V gene: TRBV28; clone size: many; D gene: .; CDR3 protein: CALIQCNEQYF
V gene: TRBV7-8; clone size: few; D gene: .; CDR3 protein: CASPFLRSYNEQFF
V gene: TRBV7-3; clone size: .; D gene: .; CDR3 protein: CASSPPRAGHKNIQYF
V gene: TRBV6-6; clone size: many; D gene: .; CDR3 protein: CASSYGPANNEQFF
V gene: TRBV7-9; clone size: .; D gene: TRBD2; CDR3 protein: CASSDPTSGRSTDTQYF
V gene: TRBV12-3/TRBV12-4; clone size: .; D gene: .; CDR3 protein: CASSLGAGNYGYTF
V gene: TRBV7-2; clone size: .; D gene: .; CDR3 protein: CASRKDPSRQETQYF
V gene: TRBV2; clone size: many; D gene: TRBD2; CDR3 protein: CASRLGLAGGSSATQYF
V gene: TRBV6-5; clone size: many; D gene: .; CDR3 protein: CASSYSRLAYEQYF
V gene: TRBV12-3/TRBV12-4; clone size: .; D gene: TRBD2; CDR3 protein: CASSSKSGLAIPPTWTDTQYF
V gene: TRBV2; clone size: few; D gene: .; CDR3 protein: CASLEESGGQYF
V gene: TRBV24-1; clone size: many; D gene: .; CDR3 protein: CATSDLAGEETQYF
V gene: TRBV7-9; clone size: many; D gene: TRBD1; CDR3 protein: CASSSRRGLTGSHYEQYF
V gene: TRBV5-1; clone size: many; D gene: .; CDR3 protein: CASSLGGGSLPAGELFF
V gene: TRBV7-9; clone size: .; D gene: .; CDR3 protein: CASSRQGLGLGANVLTF
V gene: TRBV7-3; clone size: .; D gene: .; CDR3 protein: CASSLSHSTETQYF
V gene: TRBV7-6; clone size: .; D gene: TRBD1; CDR3 protein: CASSPGTGFIHEQYF
V gene: TRBV25-1; clone size: many; D gene: TRBD1; CDR3 protein: CASSEDRTGLWMGTDTQYF
V gene: TRBV12-5; clone size: medium-sized; D gene: .; CDR3 protein: CASGLGGNEQFF
V gene: TRBV7-8; clone size: medium-sized; D gene: .; CDR3 protein: CASSLKRTYEQYF
V gene: TRBV29-1; clone size: .; D gene: .; CDR3 protein: CSVGSTRDSPLHF
V gene: TRBV7-6; clone size: .; D gene: .; CDR3 protein: CASSLAASMVADTQYF
V gene: TRBV7-2; clone size: .; D gene: TRBD2; CDR3 protein: CASSRVRSGTFVSGANVLTF
V gene: TRBV2; clone size: .; D gene: .; CDR3 protein: CASGGEQFF
V gene: TRBV5-1; clone size: .; D gene: TRBD2; CDR3 protein: CASSWSGGATDTQYF
V gene: TRBV5-5; clone size: many; D gene: .; CDR3 protein: CASSRGGLPTGEQFF
V gene: TRBV6-8; clone size: few; D gene: .; CDR3 protein: CASSGDSGNTIYF
V gene: TRBV5-1; clone size: many; D gene: .; CDR3 protein: CASRQNSDIQYF
V gene: TRBV6-6; clone size: many; D gene: TRBD2; CDR3 protein: CASSYSGTSVSDEQFF
V gene: TRBV5-6; clone size: many; D gene: .; CDR3 protein: CASSLDPGAWGANVLTF
V gene: TRBV27; clone size: many; D gene: TRBD1; CDR3 protein: CASSLTGTGYYEQYF
V gene: TRBV7-2; clone size: medium-sized; D gene: .; CDR3 protein: CASSFDRLSYEQYF
V gene: TRBV5-5; clone size: .; D gene: TRBD2; CDR3 protein: CVSSFRTSGRGETQYF
V gene: TRBV6-1; clone size: many; D gene: .; CDR3 protein: CASKVFHEAGETQYF
V gene: TRBV7-9; clone size: few; D gene: .; CDR3 protein: CASSPQTAPNEQFF
V gene: TRBV7-3; clone size: .; D gene: .; CDR3 protein: CASSLQGGGYNEQFF
V gene: TRBV5-8; clone size: .; D gene: .; CDR3 protein: CASSLSWYNEQFF
V gene: TRBV7-3; clone size: medium-sized; D gene: TRBD2; CDR3 protein: CASGLMASGRETQYF
V gene: TRBV6-1; clone size: many; D gene: TRBD1; CDR3 protein: CASSGTGGNQPQHF
V gene: TRBV11-2; clone size: medium-sized; D gene: .; CDR3 protein: CASSLDQAGDEQYF
V gene: TRBV7-2; clone size: few; D gene: .; CDR3 protein: CASSSNPDSPSYNEQFF